This record looks at one TCR beta chain sequence and its context. V lost 5 bases to trimming and J lost 6 bases; unmatched junction nucleotides: 9. This CDR3 has 15 amino acids. Germline values: CDR1 MNHEY, CDR2 SVGAGI. Sequencing used immunoSEQ multiplex PCR; TCRdb keeps in-frame clones, though not all of them. Of 650,000 to 800,000 clones listed, 55% to 80% were seen once; the top ten hold more than 1.5%. This entry is derived from a study of shared clonotypes between healthy human individuals. Turning to the study itself: Aged 18 to 49, the donors were a couple of women and three men. Plates per donor: three CD4 naive, three CD4 memory, two CD8 naive, one CD8 memory.

This clonotype originated in a woman aged 30 to 39 in good health. Material: memory CD4+ T cells sorted from blood. Subset specified: CD45RA-negative fraction. The J gene is TRBJ2-2, the V gene TRBV6-5; 7 bases map to TRBD1. The CDR3 spells CASSGRQGVAGELFF. The CDR3 nucleotides are TGTGCCAGCAGTGGTAGACAGGGTGTAGCCGGGGAGCTGTTTTTT.